These 20 T cell receptor beta chains were sequenced from one sample in a study of cytomegalovirus exposure and HLA in healthy donors. The table came from immunoSEQ multiplex PCR; TCRdb's copy has only in-frame clones and leaves some out. The sample has more than 200,000 clones, more than 75% seen once. The sequencing input was PBMCs. Receptor source: a man aged 18 to 35 in good health and CMV-seropositive.

The V and J genes are TRBV2 and TRBJ2-2; TRBD2 might be the D (6 bases). Trimming cost V 0 bases and J 1 base, with 12 bases left between them. The CDR3 loop spans 17 amino acids. Per the germline V gene, CDR1 is SNHLY and CDR2 is FYNNEI. CDR3 sequence (DNA): TGTGCCAGCAGTGAAGCCCCCTTGCGGGGGAACACCGGGGAGCTGTTTTTT. The encoded protein is CASSEAPLRGNTGELFF.

V is TRBV27 and J is TRBJ2-3, with D perhaps given as TRBD1 or TRBD2 (5 bases each). CDR3 length: 19 amino acids. The ends were cut back, 5 bases at V and 0 bases at J, with 24 bases in the middle. CDR1 and CDR2 (germline): MNHEY, SMNVEV (reference sequence). The CDR3 loop is CASSPRLWGRSHSTDTQYF. DNA for the CDR3: TGTGCCAGCAGTCCCCGCTTATGGGGACGATCCCATAGCACAGATACGCAGTATTTT.

V is TRBV5-1 and J is TRBJ1-4; D possibly corresponds to TRBD1 (5 bases). With 4 bases removed from V and 2 bases from J, the gap between germline ends came to 12 bases. Germline CDR1 reads SGHRS; CDR2 reads YFSETQ. The CDR3 length is 15 residues. The CDR3 DNA follows: TGCGCCAGCAGCGAGGCGGCAGGGACTAATGAAAAACTGTTTTTT. Translated, it gives CASSEAAGTNEKLFF.

This chain uses TRBV2 with TRBJ2-2, with D hard to call. V lost 6 bases to trimming and J lost 6 bases, with 11 bases between them. This CDR3 is built from 13 residues. The germline gives CDR1 SNHLY, CDR2 FYNNEI. CDR3 in amino acids: CASRFSRSGELFF. Written as DNA, the CDR3 is TGTGCCAGCAGGTTTTCCCGGTCCGGGGAGCTGTTTTTT.

About this clone: The junction departs from the called germline gene at one end, perhaps through a read error. CDR3 coding DNA: TGTGCCAGCAGCTTGCCCCACGGTACCGCTAGCAGCCTCTTC. It codes for CASSLPHGTASSLF. V gene TRBV5-6 combines with J gene TRBJ2-1, with a possible D match to TRBD2 (5 bases). The CDR3 totals 14 residues. Germline V gene sequence: CDR1 SGHDT, CDR2 YYEEEE.

The V gene is TRBV7-2, the J gene TRBJ1-5; a possible D gene is TRBD1 (5 bases). With 1 base removed from V and 5 bases from J, the gap between germline ends came to 12 bases. The CDR3 extends over 15 amino acids. Germline loops: CDR1 SGHTA, CDR2 FQGNSA. Here the CDR3 reads CASSLGPWGDQPQHF. CDR3 sequence (DNA): TGTGCCAGCAGCTTAGGGCCCTGGGGGGATCAGCCCCAGCATTTT. Full variable domain (rest looked up from reference TRBV7-2 and TRBJ1-5): GAGVSQSPSNKVTEKGKDVELRCDPISGHTALYWYRQSLGQGLEFLIYFQGNSAPDKSGLPSDRFSAERTGGSVSTLTIQRTQQEDSAVYLCASSLGPWGDQPQHFGDGTRLSIL.

V gene TRBV5-6 combines with J gene TRBJ2-7; TRBD1 matches at 8 bases. This CDR3 has 14 amino acids. The germline CDR1 and CDR2 sequences are SGHDT and YYEEEE. With 4 bases clipped from V and 2 bases from J, the junction kept 5 bases outside the gene matches. This chain's CDR3 is CASSARDRTYEQYF. CDR3 in DNA: TGTGCCAGCAGCGCTCGGGACAGGACCTACGAGCAGTACTTC.

Only a few counts were recorded for this clone. The rearrangement joins TRBV9 to TRBJ2-7, with 10 bases lining up with TRBD2. There are 15 residues in the CDR3. Germline loops: CDR1 SGDLS, CDR2 YYNGEE. Unmatched junction bases numbered 1, after V lost 0 bases and J lost 1 base. CDR3 bases: TGTGCCAGCAGCGTAGGGACTAGCGGATCCTACGAGCAGTACTTC. Its protein product is CASSVGTSGSYEQYF.

Written as DNA, the CDR3 is TGTGCCAGCAGCTTAGAGCGTCGTCCGCGGAACACCATATATTTT. Translating it yields CASSLERRPRNTIYF. The rearrangement uses TRBV11-2 and TRBJ1-3; D is ambiguous. CDR1 SGHAT and CDR2 FQNNGV come from the germline V gene. The V gene lost 0 bases and the J gene lost 7 bases, with 13 bases spanning the gap. The length of the CDR3 is 15 residues.

V is TRBV13 and J is TRBJ2-1; maybe TRBD1 (5 bases). V was pared by 6 bases and J by 12 bases, with 21 bases between. CDR1 is PRHDT and CDR2 is FYEKMQ in the germline V gene (reference sequence). The CDR3 has 14 amino acids. CDR3 in DNA: TGTGCCAGCAGGTCAATTGGAAGGGGTTCGGGGCAGTTCTTC. Protein product: CASRSIGRGSGQFF.

The chain links TRBV7-2 to TRBJ1-2; 8 bases align to TRBD1. The CDR3 has 15 residues. CDR1 is SGHTA, CDR2 FQGNSA, per germline. With 5 bases clipped from V and 7 bases from J, the junction kept 12 bases outside the gene matches. CDR3 in DNA: TGTGCCAGCAGCAACCCGGGACAGGTGGTACGTGGCTACACCTTC. It is translated as CASSNPGQVVRGYTF.

CDR3 in amino acids: CASSLQRNEAFF. The CDR3 nucleotides are TGTGCCAGCAGCTTACAAAGAAATGAAGCTTTCTTT. The V gene is TRBV11-2, the J gene TRBJ1-1; D call uncertain. Germline V gene lookup returns CDR1 SGHAT and CDR2 FQNNGV. The CDR3 length is 12 residues. V was shortened by 2 bases and J by 7 bases, with 8 bases between the two germline ends.

The chain recombines TRBV29-1 with TRBJ1-1; 8 nucleotides line up with TRBD1. The germline V gene encodes CDR1 SQVTM and CDR2 ANQGSEA. This CDR3 is built from 11 residues. V trimming: 6 bases; J trimming: 4 bases; junction bases outside the gene matches: 1. The CDR3 sequence is CSVQGATEAFF. CDR3 sequence (DNA): TGCAGCGTCCAGGGGGCCACTGAAGCTTTCTTT.

Notes on this clone: The sample carries other DNA sequences with the same CDR3. The genes are TRBV5-1 and TRBJ2-3; 7 bases map to TRBD1. The V and J ends lost 4 bases and 2 bases, in that order; junction bases with no gene match: 7. The CDR3 is 15 amino acids. Germline V gene data show CDR1 as SGHRS and CDR2 as YFSETQ. The CDR3 region is CASSPDRADTDTQYF. As DNA, the CDR3 is TGCGCCAGCAGCCCCGACAGGGCCGACACAGATACGCAGTATTTT.

V is TRBV27 and J is TRBJ1-2, with 7 bases fitting TRBD1. The CDR3 is made up of 16 amino acids. With 7 bases clipped from V and 4 bases from J, the junction kept 15 bases outside the gene matches. Looked up from germline, CDR1 is MNHEY and CDR2 is SMNVEV (reference sequence). The CDR3 DNA reads TGTGCCAGCACCGCCTTAGCCGCAGGGGGATTCTATGGCTACACCTTC. Its translation: CASTALAAGGFYGYTF.

The rearrangement links TRBV6-5 to TRBJ2-7; D remains unclear. V was shortened by 0 bases and J by 3 bases, with 12 bases between the two germline ends. The CDR3 sequence is 15 residues long. Germline CDR1 and CDR2: MNHEY and SVGAGI. This CDR3 reads CASSYSTGPVYEQYF. The CDR3 nucleotides are TGTGCCAGCAGTTACTCTACGGGCCCTGTCTACGAGCAGTACTTC.

The V gene is TRBV29-1, the J gene TRBJ1-2; D is possibly TRBD1 (5 bases). Germline V gene data show CDR1 as SQVTM and CDR2 as ANQGSEA. This CDR3 has 16 residues. V shed 3 bases and J shed 1 base, with 18 bases lying between them. The CDR3 DNA reads as TGCAGCGTTGATAATACCGGACATCCTATTAACTATGGCTACACCTTC. This codes for CSVDNTGHPINYGYTF.

V is TRBV5-4 and J is TRBJ2-7, with D tentatively TRBD2 (5 bases). The germline CDR1 and CDR2 sequences are SGHNT and YYREEE (reference sequence). Trimming stripped 4 bases from V and 2 bases from J, with 13 bases between. The CDR3 loop spans 14 amino acids. CDR3 sequence reads: CASSPSLGAYEQYF. For the CDR3, the DNA is TGTGCCAGCAGCCCCTCGTTGGGAGCCTACGAGCAGTACTTC.

V usage is TRBV30 and J usage is TRBJ1-1, with 10 bases aligning to TRBD1. Germline CDR1 is GTSNPN and CDR2 is SVGIG (reference sequence). V was clipped by 5 bases and J by 5 bases; unmatched bases: 2. CDR3 length equals 12 residues. CDR3 in DNA: TGTGCCTGGGACAGGGGGCGAACTGAAGCTTTCTTT. Translation gives CAWDRGRTEAFF.

The gene calls are TRBV2 and TRBJ2-3; TRBD2 matches 12 bases. The CDR3 spans 17 residues. Unmatched junction bases numbered 6, after V lost 3 bases and J lost 2 bases. Germline V gene sequence: CDR1 SNHLY, CDR2 FYNNEI. The DNA of the CDR3 is TGTGCCAGCAGTGATTTGCTAGCGGGAGGGCCCACAGATACGCAGTATTTT. Its protein is CASSDLLAGGPTDTQYF. Filled out from reference TRBV2 and TRBJ2-3, the complete variable domain reads EPEVTQTPSHQVTQMGQEVILRCVPISNHLYFYWYRQILGQKVEFLVSFYNNEISEKSEIFDDQFSVERPDGSNFTLKIRSTKLEDSAMYFCASSDLLAGGPTDTQYFGPGTRLTVL.